This T cell receptor beta chain appears in the sequencing data of a study of B cell selection in AIRE deficiency. Comments on this clone: Its target is not known.

Whole-study findings and limits: Tconv and Treg cells from AIRE-deficient patients resembled healthy donors in TCRBV usage, CDR3 length and diversity.

V dropped 1 base and J dropped 1 base, with 7 bases sitting between them. Germline values: CDR1 LGHNA, CDR2 YSLEER. The CDR3 is 14 residues long. Sorting defined conventional CD4 T cells as CD4+CD127+. The table came from immunoSEQ multiplex PCR; TCRdb's copy has only in-frame clones and leaves some out. The sample records 20,000 to 25,000 clones, 95% to 98% being singletons. This sequence originates from a human donor with AIRE deficiency. This sequence joins TRBV4-3 and TRBJ1-1; D uncertain. Sequencing used conventional CD4+ T cells sorted from PBMCs. The chain's CDR3 is CASSQGLGNTEAFF. CDR3 DNA: TGCGCCAGCAGCCAAGGTCTGGGGAACACTGAAGCTTTCTTT.